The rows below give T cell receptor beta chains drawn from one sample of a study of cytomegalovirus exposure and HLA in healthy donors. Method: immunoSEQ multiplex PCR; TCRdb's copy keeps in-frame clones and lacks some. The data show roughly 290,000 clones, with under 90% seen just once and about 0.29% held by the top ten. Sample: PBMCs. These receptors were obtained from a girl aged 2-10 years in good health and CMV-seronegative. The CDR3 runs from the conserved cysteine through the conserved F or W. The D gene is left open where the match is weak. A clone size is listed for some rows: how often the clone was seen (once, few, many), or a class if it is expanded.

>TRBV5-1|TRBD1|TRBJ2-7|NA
CASRQTGLGYEQYF
TGCGCCAGCAGGCAGACAGGGCTCGGTTACGAGCAGTACTTC
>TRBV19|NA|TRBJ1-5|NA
CASSILGRSNQPQHF
TGTGCCAGTAGTATTCTGGGGCGCAGCAATCAGCCCCAGCATTTT
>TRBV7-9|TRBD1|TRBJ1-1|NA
CASSSRQGENTEAFF
TGTGCCAGCAGCTCTAGACAGGGGGAGAACACTGAAGCTTTCTTT
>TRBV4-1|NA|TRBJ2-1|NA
CASSHAKREQFF
TGCGCCAGCAGCCACGCAAAGCGGGAGCAGTTCTTC
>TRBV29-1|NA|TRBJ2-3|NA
CSVKTSTDTQYF
TGCAGCGTAAAAACTAGCACAGATACGCAGTATTTT
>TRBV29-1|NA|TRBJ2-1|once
CSVEGRYNEQFF
TGCAGCGTTGAGGGGCGGTACAATGAGCAGTTCTTC
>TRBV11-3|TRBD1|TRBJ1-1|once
CASSLDYRGPNTEAFF
TGTGCCAGCAGCTTAGATTACAGGGGGCCCAACACTGAAGCTTTCTTT
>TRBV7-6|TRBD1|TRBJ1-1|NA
CASSTGQGYTEAFF
TGTGCCAGCAGCACAGGACAGGGGTACACTGAAGCTTTCTTT
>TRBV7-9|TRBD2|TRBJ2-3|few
CASSFAGVVTDTQYF
TGTGCCAGCAGCTTCGCGGGAGTGGTCACAGATACGCAGTATTTT
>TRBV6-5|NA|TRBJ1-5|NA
CASSRQGAFDQPQHF
TGTGCCAGCAGCCGACAAGGGGCGTTTGATCAGCCCCAGCATTTT
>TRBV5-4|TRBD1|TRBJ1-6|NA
CASSFWGQGEETLHF
TGTGCCAGCAGCTTTTGGGGACAGGGAGAGGAGACCCTCCACTTT
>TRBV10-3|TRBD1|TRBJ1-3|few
CAISEDRGTGNTIYF
TGTGCCATCAGTGAGGACAGGGGTACTGGAAACACCATATATTTT